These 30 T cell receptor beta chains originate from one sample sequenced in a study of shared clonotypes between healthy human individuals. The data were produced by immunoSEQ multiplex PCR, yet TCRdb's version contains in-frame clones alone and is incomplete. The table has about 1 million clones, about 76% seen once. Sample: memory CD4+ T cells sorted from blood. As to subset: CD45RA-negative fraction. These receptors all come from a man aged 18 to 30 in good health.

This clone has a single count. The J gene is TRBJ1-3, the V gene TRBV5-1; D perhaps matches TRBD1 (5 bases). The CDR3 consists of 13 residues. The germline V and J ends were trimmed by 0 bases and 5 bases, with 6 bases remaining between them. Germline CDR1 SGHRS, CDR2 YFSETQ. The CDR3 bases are TGCGCCAGCAGCTTGGGGGGGAGAAACACCATATATTTT. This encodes CASSLGGRNTIYF.

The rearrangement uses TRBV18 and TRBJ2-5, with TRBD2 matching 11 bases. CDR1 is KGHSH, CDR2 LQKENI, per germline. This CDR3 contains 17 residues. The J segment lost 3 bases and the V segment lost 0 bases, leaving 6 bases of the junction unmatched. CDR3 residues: CASSPPSGGADKETQYF. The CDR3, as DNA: TGTGCCAGCTCACCACCTAGCGGGGGGGCTGATAAAGAGACCCAGTACTTC.

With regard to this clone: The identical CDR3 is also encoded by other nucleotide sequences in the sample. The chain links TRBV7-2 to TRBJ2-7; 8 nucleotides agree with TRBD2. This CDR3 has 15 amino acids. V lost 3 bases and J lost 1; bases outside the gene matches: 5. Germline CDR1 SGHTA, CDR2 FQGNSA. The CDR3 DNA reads TGTGCCAGCAGCTTTGGTACTAGCGGTTCCTACGAGCAGTACTTC. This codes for CASSFGTSGSYEQYF.

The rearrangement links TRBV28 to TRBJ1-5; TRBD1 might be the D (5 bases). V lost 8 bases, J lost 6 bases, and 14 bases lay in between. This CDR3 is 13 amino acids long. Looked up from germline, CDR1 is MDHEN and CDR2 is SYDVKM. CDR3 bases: TGTGCCAGCGGGACTGTCGATAGTCAGCCCCAGCATTTT. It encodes CASGTVDSQPQHF.

The CDR3 reads CASSDGQSYEQYF. The CDR3 bases are TGCGCCAGCAGCGATGGACAGTCCTACGAGCAGTACTTC. This chain uses TRBV10-1 with TRBJ2-7; TRBD1 is a possible D gene (6 bases). CDR3 length equals 13 residues. V was pared by 6 bases and J by 1 base, with 10 bases between. Germline-derived CDR1 and CDR2 are WNHNN and SYGVQD (reference sequence).

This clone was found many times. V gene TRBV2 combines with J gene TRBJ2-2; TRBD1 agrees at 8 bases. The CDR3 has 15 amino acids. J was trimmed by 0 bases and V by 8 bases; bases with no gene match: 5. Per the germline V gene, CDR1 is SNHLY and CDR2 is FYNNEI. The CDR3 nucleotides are TGTGCCAGCGGACTGGACAGGGCGAACACCGGGGAGCTGTTTTTT. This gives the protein CASGLDRANTGELFF.

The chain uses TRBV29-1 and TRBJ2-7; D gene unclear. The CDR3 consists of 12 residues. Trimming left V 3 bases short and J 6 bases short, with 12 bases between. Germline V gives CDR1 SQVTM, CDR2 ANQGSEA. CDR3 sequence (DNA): TGCAGCGTTGAGGTCACGCGGTCCGAGCAGTACTTC. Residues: CSVEVTRSEQYF.

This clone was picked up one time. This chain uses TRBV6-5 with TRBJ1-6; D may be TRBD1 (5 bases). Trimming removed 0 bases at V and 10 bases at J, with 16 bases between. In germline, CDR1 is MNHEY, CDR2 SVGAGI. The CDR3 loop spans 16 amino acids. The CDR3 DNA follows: TGTGCCAGCAGTTACTCATCCAGGGCACAAGGGTCACCCCTCCACTTT. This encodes CASSYSSRAQGSPLHF.

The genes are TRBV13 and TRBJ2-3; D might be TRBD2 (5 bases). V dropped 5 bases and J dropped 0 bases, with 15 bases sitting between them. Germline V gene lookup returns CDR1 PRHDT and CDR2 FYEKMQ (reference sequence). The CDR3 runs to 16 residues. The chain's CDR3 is CASSPPGITSTDTQYF. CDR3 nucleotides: TGTGCCAGCAGCCCCCCCGGGATAACCAGCACAGATACGCAGTATTTT.

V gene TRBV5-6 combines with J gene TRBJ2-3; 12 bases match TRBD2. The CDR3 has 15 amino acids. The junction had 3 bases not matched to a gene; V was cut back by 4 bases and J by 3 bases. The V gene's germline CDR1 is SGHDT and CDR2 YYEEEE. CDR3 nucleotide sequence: TGTGCCAGCAGCCCTAGCGGGAGGGGGACAGATACGCAGTATTTT. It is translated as CASSPSGRGTDTQYF.

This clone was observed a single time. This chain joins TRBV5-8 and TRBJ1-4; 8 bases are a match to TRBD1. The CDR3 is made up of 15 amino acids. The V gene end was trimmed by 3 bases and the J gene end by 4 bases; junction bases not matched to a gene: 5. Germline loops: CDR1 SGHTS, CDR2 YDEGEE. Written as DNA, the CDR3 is TGTGCCAGCAGCTCGCCAGGGGGCTATAATGAAAAACTGTTTTTT. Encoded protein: CASSSPGGYNEKLFF. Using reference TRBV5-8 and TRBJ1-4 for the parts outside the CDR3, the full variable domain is EAGVTQSPTHLIKTRGQQATLRCSPISGHTSVYWYQQALGLGLQFLLWYDEGEERNRGNFPPRFSGRQFPNYSSELNVNALELEDSALYLCASSSPGGYNEKLFFGSGTQLSVL.

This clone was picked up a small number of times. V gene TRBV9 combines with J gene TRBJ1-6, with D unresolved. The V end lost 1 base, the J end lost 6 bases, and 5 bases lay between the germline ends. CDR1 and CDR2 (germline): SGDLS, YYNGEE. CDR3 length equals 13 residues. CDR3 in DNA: TGTGCCAGCAGCGTATACAGTAATTCACCCCTCCACTTT. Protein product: CASSVYSNSPLHF.

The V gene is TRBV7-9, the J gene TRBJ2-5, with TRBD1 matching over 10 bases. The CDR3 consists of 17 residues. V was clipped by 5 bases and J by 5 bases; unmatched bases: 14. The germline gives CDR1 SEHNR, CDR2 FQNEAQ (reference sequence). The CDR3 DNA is TGTGCCAGCAGCCGCGGCCTCGACAGGGGGCCTGGGGAGACCCAGTACTTC. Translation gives CASSRGLDRGPGETQYF. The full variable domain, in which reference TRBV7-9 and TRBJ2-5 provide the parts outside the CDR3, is DTGVSQNPRHKITKRGQNVTFRCDPISEHNRLYWYRQTLGQGPEFLTYFQNEAQLEKSRLLSDRFSAERPKGSFSTLEIQRTEQGDSAMYLCASSRGLDRGPGETQYFGPGTRLLVL.

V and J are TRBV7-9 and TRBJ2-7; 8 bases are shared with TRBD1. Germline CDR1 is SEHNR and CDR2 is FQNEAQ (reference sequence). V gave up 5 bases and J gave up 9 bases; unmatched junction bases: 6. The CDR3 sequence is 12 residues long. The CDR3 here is CASSSGQGGQYF. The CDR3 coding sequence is TGTGCCAGCAGCAGTGGACAGGGCGGGCAGTACTTC.

For the CDR3, the DNA is TGTGCCTGGATACGGGGGAGGAACACTGAAGCTTTCTTT. It specifies CAWIRGRNTEAFF. The rearrangement joins TRBV30 to TRBJ1-1; D perhaps matches TRBD1 (5 bases). The CDR3 consists of 13 residues. Germline-derived CDR1 and CDR2 are GTSNPN and SVGIG (reference sequence). The V end lost 4 bases, the J end lost 1 base, and 10 bases lay between the germline ends.

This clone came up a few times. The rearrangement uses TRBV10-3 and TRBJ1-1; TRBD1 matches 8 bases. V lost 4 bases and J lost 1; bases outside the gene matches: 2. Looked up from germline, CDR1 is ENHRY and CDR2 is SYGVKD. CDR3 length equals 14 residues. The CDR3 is CAISGGQANTEAFF. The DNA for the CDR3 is TGTGCCATCAGTGGGGGACAGGCGAACACTGAAGCTTTCTTT.

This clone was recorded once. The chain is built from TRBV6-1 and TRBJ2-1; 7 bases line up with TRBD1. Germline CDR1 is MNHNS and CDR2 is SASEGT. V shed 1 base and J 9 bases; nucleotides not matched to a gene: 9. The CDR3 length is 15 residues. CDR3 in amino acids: CASSEGPGTVGEQFF. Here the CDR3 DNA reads TGTGCCAGCAGTGAAGGCCCCGGGACAGTCGGTGAGCAGTTCTTC.

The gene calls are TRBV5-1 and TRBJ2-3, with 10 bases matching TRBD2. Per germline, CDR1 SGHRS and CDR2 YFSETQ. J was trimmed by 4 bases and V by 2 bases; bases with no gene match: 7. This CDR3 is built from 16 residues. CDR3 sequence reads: CASSLSGGALADTQYF. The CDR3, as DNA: TGCGCCAGCAGCTTAAGCGGGGGGGCTTTGGCAGATACGCAGTATTTT.

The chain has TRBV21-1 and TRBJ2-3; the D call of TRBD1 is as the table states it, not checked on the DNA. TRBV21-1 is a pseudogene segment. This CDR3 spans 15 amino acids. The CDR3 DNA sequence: TGTGCCAGCAGCAAATCTGACAGGTTCACAGATACGCAGTATTTT. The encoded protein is CASSKSDRFTDTQYF.

The CDR3: CASSAGGGWNQPQHF. Written as DNA, the CDR3 is TGTGCCAGCAGCGCAGGGGGGGGTTGGAATCAGCCCCAGCATTTT. The chain combines TRBV6-5 with TRBJ1-5; 7 bases are a match to TRBD1. Germline CDR1 is MNHEY and CDR2 is SVGAGI. The CDR3 contains 15 residues. The V and J ends lost 6 bases and 4 bases, in that order; junction bases with no gene match: 9.

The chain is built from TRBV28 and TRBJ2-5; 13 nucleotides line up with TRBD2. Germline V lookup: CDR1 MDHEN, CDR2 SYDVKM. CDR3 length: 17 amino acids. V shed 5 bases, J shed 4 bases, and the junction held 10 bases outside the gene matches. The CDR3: CASSAGTSGARRETQYF. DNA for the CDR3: TGTGCCAGCAGTGCTGGGACTAGCGGGGCGAGGAGAGAGACCCAGTACTTC.

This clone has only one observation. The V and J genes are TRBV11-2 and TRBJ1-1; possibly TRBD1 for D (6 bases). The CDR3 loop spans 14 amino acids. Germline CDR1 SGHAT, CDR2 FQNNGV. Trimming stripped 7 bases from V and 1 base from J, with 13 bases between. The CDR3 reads CASNLGAENTEAFF. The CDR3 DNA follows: TGTGCCAGCAACTTGGGGGCGGAGAACACTGAAGCTTTCTTT.

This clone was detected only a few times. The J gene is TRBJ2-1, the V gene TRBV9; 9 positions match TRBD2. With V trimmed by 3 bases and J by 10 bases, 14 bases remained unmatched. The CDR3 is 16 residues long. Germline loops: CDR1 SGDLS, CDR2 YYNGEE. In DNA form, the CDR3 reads TGTGCCAGCAGCGCGGGGATGAGCGGGAGGACGGGGGAGCAGTTCTTC. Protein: CASSAGMSGRTGEQFF.

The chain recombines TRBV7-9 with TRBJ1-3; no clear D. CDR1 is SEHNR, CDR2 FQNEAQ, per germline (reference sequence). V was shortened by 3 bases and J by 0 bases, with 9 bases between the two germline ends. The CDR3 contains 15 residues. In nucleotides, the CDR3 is TGTGCCAGCAGCTTCTTAGGGAACTCTGGAAACACCATATATTTT. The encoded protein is CASSFLGNSGNTIYF. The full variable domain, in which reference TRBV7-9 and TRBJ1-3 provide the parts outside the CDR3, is DTGVSQNPRHKITKRGQNVTFRCDPISEHNRLYWYRQTLGQGPEFLTYFQNEAQLEKSRLLSDRFSAERPKGSFSTLEIQRTEQGDSAMYLCASSFLGNSGNTIYFGEGSWLTVV.

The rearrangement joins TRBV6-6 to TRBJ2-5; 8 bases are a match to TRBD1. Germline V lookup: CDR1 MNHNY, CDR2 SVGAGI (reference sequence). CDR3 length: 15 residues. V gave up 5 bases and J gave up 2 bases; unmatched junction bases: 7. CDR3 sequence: CASSATGAPQETQYF. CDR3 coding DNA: TGTGCCAGCAGTGCGACAGGGGCGCCACAAGAGACCCAGTACTTC.

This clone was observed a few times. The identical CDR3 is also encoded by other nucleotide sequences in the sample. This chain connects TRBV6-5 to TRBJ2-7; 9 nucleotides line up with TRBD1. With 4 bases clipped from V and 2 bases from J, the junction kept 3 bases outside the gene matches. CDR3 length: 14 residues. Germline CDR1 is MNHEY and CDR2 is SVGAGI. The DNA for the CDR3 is TGTGCCAGCAGTTCCCGGGACAGGGCCTACGAGCAGTACTTC. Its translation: CASSSRDRAYEQYF.

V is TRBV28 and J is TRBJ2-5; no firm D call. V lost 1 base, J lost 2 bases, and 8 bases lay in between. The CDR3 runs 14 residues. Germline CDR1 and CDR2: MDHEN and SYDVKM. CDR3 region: CASSLSGVQETQYF. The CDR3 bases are TGTGCCAGCAGTTTATCGGGTGTACAAGAGACCCAGTACTTC. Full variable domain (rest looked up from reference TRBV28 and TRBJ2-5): DVKVTQSSRYLVKRTGEKVFLECVQDMDHENMFWYRQDPGLGLRLIYFSYDVKMKEKGDIPEGYSVSREKKERFSLILESASTNQTSMYLCASSLSGVQETQYFGPGTRLLVL.

CDR3 residues: CASSFRTLGEKLFF. The CDR3 DNA sequence: TGTGCCAGCAGTTTTAGGACTTTAGGAGAAAAACTGTTTTTT. The chain links TRBV27 to TRBJ1-4; unclear D gene. In germline, CDR1 is MNHEY, CDR2 SMNVEV (reference sequence). V gave up 3 bases and J gave up 8 bases, with 13 bases separating them. The CDR3 is made up of 14 amino acids.

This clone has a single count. CDR3: CASSVRADSSYNSPLHF. The CDR3, as DNA: TGTGCCAGCAGCGTAAGGGCAGACTCCTCCTATAATTCACCCCTCCACTTT. The chain links TRBV9 to TRBJ1-6; D is uncertain. The germline V and J ends were trimmed by 1 base and 0 bases, with 11 bases remaining between them. Germline lookup yields CDR1 SGDLS and CDR2 YYNGEE. The CDR3 is made up of 17 amino acids.

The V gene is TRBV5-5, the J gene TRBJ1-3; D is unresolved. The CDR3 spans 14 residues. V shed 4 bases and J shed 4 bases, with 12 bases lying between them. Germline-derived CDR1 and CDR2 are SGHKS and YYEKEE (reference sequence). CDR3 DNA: TGTGCCAGCAGCGTCCAGCTAGGGGGAAACACCATATATTTT. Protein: CASSVQLGGNTIYF.